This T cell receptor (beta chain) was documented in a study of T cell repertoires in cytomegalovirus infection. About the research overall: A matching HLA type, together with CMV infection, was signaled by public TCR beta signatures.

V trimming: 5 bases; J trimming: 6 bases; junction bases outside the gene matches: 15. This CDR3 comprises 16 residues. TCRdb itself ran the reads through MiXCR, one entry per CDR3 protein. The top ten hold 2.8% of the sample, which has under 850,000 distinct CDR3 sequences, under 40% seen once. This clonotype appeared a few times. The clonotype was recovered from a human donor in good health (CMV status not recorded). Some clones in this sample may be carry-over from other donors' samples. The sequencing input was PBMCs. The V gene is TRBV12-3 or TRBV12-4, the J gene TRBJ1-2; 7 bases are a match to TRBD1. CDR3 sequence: CASSSWPTGNGDGYTF. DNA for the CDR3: TGTGCCAGCAGTAGCTGGCCGACAGGGAACGGCGATGGCTACACCTTC.